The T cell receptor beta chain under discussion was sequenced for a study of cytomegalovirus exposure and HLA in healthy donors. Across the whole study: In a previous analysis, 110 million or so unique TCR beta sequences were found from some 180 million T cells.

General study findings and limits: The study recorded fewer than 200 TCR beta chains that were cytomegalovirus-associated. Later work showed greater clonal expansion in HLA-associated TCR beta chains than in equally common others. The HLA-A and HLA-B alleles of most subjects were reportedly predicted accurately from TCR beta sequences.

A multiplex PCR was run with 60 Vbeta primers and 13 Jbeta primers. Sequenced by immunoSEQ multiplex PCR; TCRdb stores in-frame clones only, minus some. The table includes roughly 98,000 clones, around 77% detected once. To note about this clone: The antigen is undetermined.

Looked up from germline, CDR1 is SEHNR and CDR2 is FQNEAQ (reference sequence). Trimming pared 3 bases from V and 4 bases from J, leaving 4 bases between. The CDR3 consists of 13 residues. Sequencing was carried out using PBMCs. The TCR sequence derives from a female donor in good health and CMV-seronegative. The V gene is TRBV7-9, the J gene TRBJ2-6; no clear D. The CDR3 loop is CASSLAGANVLTF. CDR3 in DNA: TGTGCCAGCAGCTTGGCCGGGGCCAACGTCCTGACTTTC.